The next 5 T cell receptor beta chains were all read from a single sample in a study of CD4+ T cells in melanoma. Using immunoSEQ multiplex PCR, the repertoire was profiled, and TCRdb retains in-frame clones only, with some absent. The table has about 140,000 clones, around 90% seen once. The receptors here all came from a human donor with melanoma.

This clone appeared a single time. This rearrangement joins TRBV7-8 to TRBJ2-7, with TRBD2 matching 8 bases. The germline V gene encodes CDR1 SGHVS and CDR2 FQNEAQ. The CDR3 runs to 13 residues. After removal of 8 bases from V and 4 bases from J, the junction contained 7 bases not matched to a gene. The DNA for the CDR3 is TGTGCCAGCGGCCAGCGGGGGCTATACGAGCAGTACTTC. Translating it yields CASGQRGLYEQYF.

J is TRBJ2-5 and V is TRBV30; either TRBD1 or TRBD2 may supply D (5 bases each). Gene TRBJ2-7 matches the end of the DNA better, so the J call may be wrong. The CDR3 has 13 amino acids. CDR1 and CDR2 from the germline V gene are GTSNPN and SVGIG (reference sequence). The DNA for the CDR3 is TGTGCCTGGCGGGACGGCCAGGCCCACGAGCAGTACTTC. This encodes CAWRDGQAHEQYF.

This chain uses TRBV9 with TRBJ1-2; maybe TRBD1 (5 bases). CDR3 length: 15 amino acids. Germline CDR1 and CDR2: SGDLS and YYNGEE. V lost 2 bases and J 1 base, leaving 12 bases between the germline ends. CDR3 loop: CASSVRGSDNYGYTF. The DNA of the CDR3 is TGTGCCAGCAGCGTCCGGGGGTCAGATAACTATGGCTACACCTTC.

The rearrangement uses TRBV14 and TRBJ1-2, with D unresolved. This CDR3 comprises 13 residues. CDR1 is SGHDN, CDR2 FVKESK, per germline. Trimming shortened V by 4 bases and J by 7 bases, and 13 bases separated the two germline ends. CDR3 sequence (DNA): TGTGCCAGCAGCCTTTTCCCGGAAGGTGGCTACACCTTC. Its protein is CASSLFPEGGYTF.

The chain couples TRBV18 to TRBJ1-5; D is possibly TRBD1 (6 bases). The CDR3 is made up of 15 amino acids. Looked up from germline, CDR1 is KGHSH and CDR2 is LQKENI. V dropped 6 bases and J dropped 7 bases, with 19 bases sitting between them. This chain's CDR3 is CASSPYRATEQPQHF. The CDR3 DNA sequence: TGTGCCAGCTCGCCCTACAGGGCCACGGAGCAGCCCCAGCATTTT.